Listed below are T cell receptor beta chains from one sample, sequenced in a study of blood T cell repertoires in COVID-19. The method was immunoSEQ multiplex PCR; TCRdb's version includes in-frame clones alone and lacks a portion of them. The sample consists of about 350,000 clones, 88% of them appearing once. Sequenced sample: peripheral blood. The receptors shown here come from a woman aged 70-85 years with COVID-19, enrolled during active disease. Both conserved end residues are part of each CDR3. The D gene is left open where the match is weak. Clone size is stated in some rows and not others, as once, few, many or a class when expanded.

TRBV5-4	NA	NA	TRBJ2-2	CASSSYVNTGELFF	TGTGCCAGCAGCTCCTACGTGAACACCGGGGAGCTGTTTTTT
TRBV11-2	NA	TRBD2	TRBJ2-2	CASSSRTSGVTGELFF	TGTGCCAGCAGCTCGAGGACTAGCGGGGTTACCGGGGAGCTGTTTTTT
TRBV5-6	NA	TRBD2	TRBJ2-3	CASSPPTSMADTQYF	TGTGCCAGCAGCCCGCCGACTAGCATGGCGGATACGCAGTATTTT
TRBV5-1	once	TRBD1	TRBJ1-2	CASSEQGQLGNYGYTF	TGCGCCAGCAGCGAACAGGGACAGTTGGGGAACTATGGCTACACCTTC
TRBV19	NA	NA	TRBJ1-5	CASRRRQASRNNSNQPQHF	TGTGCCAGTAGGAGGCGACAGGCGTCCCGCAACAATAGCAATCAGCCCCAGCATTTT
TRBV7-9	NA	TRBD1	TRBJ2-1	CASSPGQGSYNEQFF	TGTGCCAGCAGCCCGGGACAGGGGTCCTACAATGAGCAGTTCTTC
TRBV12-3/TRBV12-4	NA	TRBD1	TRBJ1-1	CASRQGYTEAFF	TGTGCCAGCAGACAGGGGTACACTGAAGCTTTCTTT
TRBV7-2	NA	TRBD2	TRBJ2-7	CASSSNSGGTYEQYF	TGTGCCAGCAGCTCAAATAGCGGGGGTACCTACGAGCAGTACTTC
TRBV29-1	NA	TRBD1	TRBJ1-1	CSVGQGAVGAFF	TGCAGCGTGGGACAGGGGGCCGTTGGAGCTTTCTTT
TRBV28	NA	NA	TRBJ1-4	CASKVGREKLFF	TGTGCCAGCAAAGTGGGGCGCGAAAAACTGTTTTTT
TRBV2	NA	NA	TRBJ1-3	CASSYTGTGNTIYF	TGTGCCAGCAGTTACACAGGGACTGGAAACACCATATATTTT
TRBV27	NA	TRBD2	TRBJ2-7	CASSSWTSGGPYEQYF	TGTGCCAGCAGCTCCTGGACTAGCGGGGGACCTTACGAGCAGTACTTC
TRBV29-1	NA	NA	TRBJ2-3	CSVLEDTQYF	TGCAGCGTTCTGGAGGATACGCAGTATTTT
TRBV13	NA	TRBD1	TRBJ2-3	CASSLDRSDTQYF	TGTGCCAGCAGCTTGGACAGGTCAGATACGCAGTATTTT
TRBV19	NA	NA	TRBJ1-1	CASSSRQMNTEAFF	TGTGCCAGTAGTTCTCGACAAATGAACACTGAAGCTTTCTTT
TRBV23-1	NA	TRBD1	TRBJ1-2	CASRRTGLRYGYTF	TGCGCCAGCAGACGGACAGGGTTACGATATGGCTACACCTTC
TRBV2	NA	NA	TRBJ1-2	CASSEQGINYGYTF	TGTGCCAGCAGTGAACAGGGTATTAACTATGGCTACACCTTC
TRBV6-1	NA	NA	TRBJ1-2	CASSEWTDYGYTF	TGTGCCAGCAGTGAGTGGACAGACTATGGCTACACCTTC
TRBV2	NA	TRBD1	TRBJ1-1	CASSPLQGGSNTEAFF	TGTGCCAGCAGTCCCCTTCAGGGGGGCTCGAACACTGAAGCTTTCTTT
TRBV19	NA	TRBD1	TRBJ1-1	CASTLYAGGTEAFF	TGTGCCAGTACCCTATACGCAGGGGGGACTGAAGCTTTCTTT
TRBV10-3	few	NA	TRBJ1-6	CAISERGQTSPLHF	TGTGCCATCAGTGAGAGGGGCCAGACTTCACCCCTCCACTTT
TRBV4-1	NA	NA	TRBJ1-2	CASSQDGEESNYGYTF	TGCGCCAGCAGCCAAGATGGCGAGGAATCGAACTATGGCTACACCTTC
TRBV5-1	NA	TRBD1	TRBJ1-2	CASSLVQGARDYGYTF	TGCGCCAGCAGCTTGGTCCAGGGGGCGAGGGATTATGGCTACACCTTC
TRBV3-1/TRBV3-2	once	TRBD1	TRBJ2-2	CASSQKTGVGELFF	TGTGCCAGCAGCCAAAAAACAGGGGTCGGGGAGCTGTTTTTT
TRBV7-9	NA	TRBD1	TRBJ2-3	CASSSGTVYTDTQYF	TGTGCCAGCAGCTCCGGGACAGTTTACACAGATACGCAGTATTTT
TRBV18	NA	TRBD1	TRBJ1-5	CASSPNRGEPQHF	TGTGCCAGCTCGCCCAACAGGGGAGAGCCCCAGCATTTT